Listed here is a single T cell receptor beta chain. Its antigen is as yet unknown. Sequencing used immunoSEQ multiplex PCR; TCRdb keeps in-frame clones, though not all of them. The sample yields 65,000 to 90,000 clones, about 86% seen once. The CDR3 consists of 14 residues. The V end was cut by 3 bases, the J end by 4 bases, with 14 bases between. From germline, CDR1 is SGHNT and CDR2 YYREEE (reference sequence). This sample is drawn from a study of OX40 agonist ivuxolimab in advanced cancers. On the study more broadly: Hepatocellular carcinoma, melanoma, renal cell or head and neck cancer occurred in dose-escalation patients.

Autoimmune disease history or systemic immunosuppression meant exclusion. Study results and caveats: Doses of 0.1 to 3.0 mg/kg were accompanied by clonal expansion of CD4+ and CD8+ blood T cells by week 6.

The starting material was CD4+ or CD8+ T cells sorted from blood, obtained in a trial of the OX40 agonist ivuxolimab. This receptor was identified in an adult with an advanced solid tumor such as melanoma, head and neck, liver or kidney cancer. J is TRBJ2-7 and V is TRBV5-4; D is tentatively TRBD1 or TRBD2 (5 bases each). CDR3 residues: CASSWAGAKYEQYF. CDR3 sequence (DNA): TGTGCCAGCAGCTGGGCCGGGGCTAAATACGAGCAGTACTTC.